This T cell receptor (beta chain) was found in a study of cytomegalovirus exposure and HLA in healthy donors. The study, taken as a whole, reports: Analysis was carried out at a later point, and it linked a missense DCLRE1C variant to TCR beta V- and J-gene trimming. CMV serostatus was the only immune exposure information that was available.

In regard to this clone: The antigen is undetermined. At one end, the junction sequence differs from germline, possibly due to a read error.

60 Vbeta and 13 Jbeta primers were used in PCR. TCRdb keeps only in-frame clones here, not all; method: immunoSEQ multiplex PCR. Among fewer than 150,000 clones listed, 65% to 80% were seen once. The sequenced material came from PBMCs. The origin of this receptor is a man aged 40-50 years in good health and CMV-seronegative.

The CDR3, as DNA: TGTGCCAGCAGCTTATGGCAGCGGGAGGAGGGGGATTTT. Amino acid sequence: CASSLWQREEGDF. This sequence joins TRBV7-2 and TRBJ2-3; TRBD2 agrees at 9 bases. The CDR3 has 13 residues. Germline loops: CDR1 SGHTA, CDR2 FQGNSA.